This section outlines one T cell receptor (beta chain) sequence together with its context. Germline V gene sequence: CDR1 SGHKS, CDR2 YYEKEE (reference sequence). The CDR3 consists of 13 residues. Trimming removed 3 bases from V and 8 bases from J, with 14 bases in between. One entry per CDR3 protein results from TCRdb running MiXCR on the 5' RACE reads. The repertoire holds a few hundred thousand distinct CDR3 sequences, with more than 13% as singletons. This sample is part of a study of T-cell memory formation after mild COVID-19. The sequence derives from a man aged 18 to 30 who had mild COVID-19 (a few samples of this study predate the infection). Cell type and time point are not known. The V and J genes are TRBV5-5 and TRBJ1-2; D is possibly TRBD1 (6 bases). Sequenced: PBMCs or a T cell subset sorted from them (not recorded which). In nucleotides, the CDR3 is TGTGCCAGCAGCTCTCAGGGGAGGGGCGGCTACACCTTC. This encodes CASSSQGRGGYTF.